One T cell receptor beta chain is described in this entry. What it recognizes is unknown. The record originates from a study of OX40 agonist ivuxolimab in advanced cancers. Study in general: Every 2 weeks, ivuxolimab was infused into the patients intravenously at between 0.01 and 10 mg/kg. The study's findings and limits: Which antigen the expanded peripheral T cells recognized is unknown. In a subset of nonresponders, normalized T-cell clonal expansion was also low.

V trimming: 5 bases; J trimming: 3 bases; junction bases outside the gene matches: 3. Germline V gene data show CDR1 as MRHNA and CDR2 as SNTAGT. This CDR3 is built from 14 residues. Assay: immunoSEQ multiplex PCR; the TCRdb copy retains only in-frame clones and omits some. The top ten clones hold around 2.5% of a sample with approximately 79,000 clones, approximately 86% of them seen once. The source is an adult with an advanced solid tumor such as melanoma, head and neck, liver or kidney cancer. The input for sequencing was CD4+ or CD8+ T cells sorted from blood, taken in a trial of the OX40 agonist ivuxolimab. The V call is TRBV6-4, the J call TRBJ1-5; the match to TRBD1 covers 8 bases. CDR3 protein: CASSPGGNNQPQHF. DNA of the CDR3: TGTGCCAGCAGTCCAGGGGGCAACAATCAGCCCCAGCATTTT.